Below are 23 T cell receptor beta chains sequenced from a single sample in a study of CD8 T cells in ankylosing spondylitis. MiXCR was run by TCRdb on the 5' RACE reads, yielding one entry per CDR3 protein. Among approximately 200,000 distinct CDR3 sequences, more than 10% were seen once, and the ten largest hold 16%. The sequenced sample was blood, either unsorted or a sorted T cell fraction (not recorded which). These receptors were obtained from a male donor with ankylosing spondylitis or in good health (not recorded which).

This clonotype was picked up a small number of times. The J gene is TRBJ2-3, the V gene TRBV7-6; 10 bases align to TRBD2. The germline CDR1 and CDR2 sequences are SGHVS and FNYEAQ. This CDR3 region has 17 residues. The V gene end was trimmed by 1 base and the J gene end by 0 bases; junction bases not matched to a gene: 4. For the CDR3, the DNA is TGTGCCAGCAGCTTAGAAGGACTAGCGGCAAGCACAGATACGCAGTATTTT. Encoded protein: CASSLEGLAASTDTQYF.

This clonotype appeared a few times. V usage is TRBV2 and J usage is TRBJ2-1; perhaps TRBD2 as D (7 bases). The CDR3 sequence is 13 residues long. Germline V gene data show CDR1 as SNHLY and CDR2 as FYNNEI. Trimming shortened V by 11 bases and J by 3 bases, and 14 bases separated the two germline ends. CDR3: CAGGSGVYNEQFF. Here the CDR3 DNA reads TGTGCCGGGGGCAGCGGGGTCTACAATGAGCAGTTCTTC.

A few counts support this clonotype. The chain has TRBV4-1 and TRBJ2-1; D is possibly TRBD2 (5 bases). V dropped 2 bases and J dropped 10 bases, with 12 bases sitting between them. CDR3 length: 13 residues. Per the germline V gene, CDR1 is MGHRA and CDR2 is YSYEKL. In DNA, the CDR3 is TGCGCCAGCAGCCAATATTCGGGGTCCGAGCAGTTCTTC. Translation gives CASSQYSGSEQFF.

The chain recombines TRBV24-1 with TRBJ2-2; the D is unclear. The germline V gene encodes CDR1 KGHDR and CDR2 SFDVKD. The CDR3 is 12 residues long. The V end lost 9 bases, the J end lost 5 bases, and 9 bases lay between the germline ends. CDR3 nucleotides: TGTGCCACCTCGACGGGTACCGGGGAGCTGTTTTTT. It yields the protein CATSTGTGELFF.

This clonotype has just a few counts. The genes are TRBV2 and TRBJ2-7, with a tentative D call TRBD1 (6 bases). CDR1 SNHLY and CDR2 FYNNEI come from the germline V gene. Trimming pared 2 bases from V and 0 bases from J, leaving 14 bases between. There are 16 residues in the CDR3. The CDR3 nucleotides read TGTGCCAGCAGTGAATGGCTCCAGGACAGCTCCTACGAGCAGTACTTC. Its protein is CASSEWLQDSSYEQYF.

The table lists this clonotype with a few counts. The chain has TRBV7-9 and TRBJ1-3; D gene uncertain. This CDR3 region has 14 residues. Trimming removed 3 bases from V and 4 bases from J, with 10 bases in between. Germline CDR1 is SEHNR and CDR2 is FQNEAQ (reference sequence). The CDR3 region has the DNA TGTGCCAGCAGCTTCGGAGGGCTCGGAAACACCATATATTTT. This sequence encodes CASSFGGLGNTIYF.

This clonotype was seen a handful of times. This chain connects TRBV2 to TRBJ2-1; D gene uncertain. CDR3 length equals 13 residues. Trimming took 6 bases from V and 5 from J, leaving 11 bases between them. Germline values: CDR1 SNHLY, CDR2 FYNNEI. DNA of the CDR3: TGTGCCAGCAGAGGCCACACGGACAATGAGCAGTTCTTC. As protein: CASRGHTDNEQFF.

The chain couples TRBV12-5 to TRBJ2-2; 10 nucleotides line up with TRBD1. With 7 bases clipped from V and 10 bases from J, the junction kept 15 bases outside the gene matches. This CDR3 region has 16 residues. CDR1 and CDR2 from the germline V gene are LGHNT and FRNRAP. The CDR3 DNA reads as TGTGCTAGTGATAAAGGGGCGGACAGGGGGTCGGAGGAGCTGTTTTTT. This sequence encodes CASDKGADRGSEELFF. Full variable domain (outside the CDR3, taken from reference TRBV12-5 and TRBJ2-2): DARVTQTPRHKVTEMGQEVTMRCQPILGHNTVFWYRQTMMQGLELLAYFRNRAPLDDSGMPKDRFSAEMPDATLATLKIQPSEPRDSAVYFCASDKGADRGSEELFFGEGSRLTVL.

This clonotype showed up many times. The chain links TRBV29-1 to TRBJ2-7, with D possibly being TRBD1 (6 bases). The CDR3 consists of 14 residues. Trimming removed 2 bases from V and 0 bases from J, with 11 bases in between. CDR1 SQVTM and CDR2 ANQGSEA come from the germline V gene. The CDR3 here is CSVEKGEPSYEQYF. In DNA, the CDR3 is TGCAGCGTTGAAAAGGGGGAGCCCTCCTACGAGCAGTACTTC.

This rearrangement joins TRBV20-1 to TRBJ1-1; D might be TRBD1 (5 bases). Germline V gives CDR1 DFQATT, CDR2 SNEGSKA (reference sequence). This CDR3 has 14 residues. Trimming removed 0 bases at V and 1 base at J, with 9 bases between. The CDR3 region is CSARDQGTNTEAFF. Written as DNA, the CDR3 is TGCAGTGCTAGAGACCAGGGAACGAACACTGAAGCTTTCTTT.

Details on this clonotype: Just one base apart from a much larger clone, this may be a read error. CDR3 bases: TGTGCCAGCAGCCCCCGGTACACCGGGGAGCTGTTTTTT. It codes for CASSPRYTGELFF. This chain links TRBV5-6 with TRBJ2-2, with D hard to call. Germline V gene sequence: CDR1 SGHDT, CDR2 YYEEEE. V lost 4 bases, J lost 3 bases, and 7 bases lay in between. The CDR3 extends over 13 amino acids.

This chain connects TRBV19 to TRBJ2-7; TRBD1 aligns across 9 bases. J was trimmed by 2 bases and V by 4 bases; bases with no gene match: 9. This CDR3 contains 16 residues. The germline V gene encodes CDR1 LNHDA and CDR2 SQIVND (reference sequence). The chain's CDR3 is CASSTFRDRVPYEQYF. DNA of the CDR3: TGTGCCAGTAGTACGTTCCGGGACAGGGTCCCCTACGAGCAGTACTTC.

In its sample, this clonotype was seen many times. The CDR3 here is CASSLDSGQPQHF. For the CDR3, the DNA is TGCGCCAGCAGCTTGGACAGCGGGCAGCCCCAGCATTTT. The J gene is TRBJ1-5, the V gene TRBV5-1; D gene unclear. V lost 0 bases to trimming and J lost 7 bases, with 8 bases between them. Per the germline V gene, CDR1 is SGHRS and CDR2 is YFSETQ. The CDR3 has 13 residues.

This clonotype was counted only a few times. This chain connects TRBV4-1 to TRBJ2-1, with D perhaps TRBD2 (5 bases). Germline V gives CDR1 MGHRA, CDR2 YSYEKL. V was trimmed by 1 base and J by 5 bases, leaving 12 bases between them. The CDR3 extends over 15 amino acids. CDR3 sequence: CASSQVSGLNNEQFF. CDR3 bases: TGCGCCAGCAGCCAAGTATCCGGACTCAACAATGAGCAGTTCTTC.

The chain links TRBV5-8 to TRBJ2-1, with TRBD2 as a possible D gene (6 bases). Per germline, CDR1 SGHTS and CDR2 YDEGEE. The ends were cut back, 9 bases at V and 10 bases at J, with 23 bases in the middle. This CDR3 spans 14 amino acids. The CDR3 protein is CAIRPLLSGGEQFF. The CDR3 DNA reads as TGTGCCATCAGACCCCTGCTTTCTGGGGGGGAGCAGTTCTTC.

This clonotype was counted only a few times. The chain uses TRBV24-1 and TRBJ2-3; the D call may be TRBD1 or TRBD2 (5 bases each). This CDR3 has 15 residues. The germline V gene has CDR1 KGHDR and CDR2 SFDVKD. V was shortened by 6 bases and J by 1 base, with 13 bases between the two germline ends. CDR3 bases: TGTGCCACCAGTCGGGGCGGCCTCGGCACAGATACGCAGTATTTT. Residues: CATSRGGLGTDTQYF.

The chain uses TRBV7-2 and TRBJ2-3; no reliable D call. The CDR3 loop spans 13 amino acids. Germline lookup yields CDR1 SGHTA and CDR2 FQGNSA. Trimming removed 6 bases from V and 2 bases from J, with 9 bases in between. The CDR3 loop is CASSHPPTDTQYF. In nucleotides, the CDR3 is TGTGCCAGCAGTCATCCGCCCACAGATACGCAGTATTTT.

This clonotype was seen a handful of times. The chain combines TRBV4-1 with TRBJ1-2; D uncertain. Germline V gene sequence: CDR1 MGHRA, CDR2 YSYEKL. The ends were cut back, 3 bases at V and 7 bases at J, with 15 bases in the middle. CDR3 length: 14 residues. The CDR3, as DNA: TGCGCCAGCAGCCACGTAGACGGCTTCTCTGGCTACACCTTC. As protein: CASSHVDGFSGYTF.

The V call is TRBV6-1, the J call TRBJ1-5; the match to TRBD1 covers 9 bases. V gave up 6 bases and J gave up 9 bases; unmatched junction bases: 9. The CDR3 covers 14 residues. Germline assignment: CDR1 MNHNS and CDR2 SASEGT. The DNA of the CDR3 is TGTGCCAGCAGAGCTGAGGACAGGGGACCGCCCCAGCATTTT. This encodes CASRAEDRGPPQHF.

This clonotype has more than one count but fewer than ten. The CDR3 sequence: CSARSGQSSTEAFF. The CDR3 bases are TGCAGTGCTAGATCGGGACAGTCCAGCACTGAAGCTTTCTTT. V gene TRBV20-1 combines with J gene TRBJ1-1, with 7 positions matching TRBD1. V trimming: 2 bases; J trimming: 4 bases; junction bases outside the gene matches: 7. Per germline, CDR1 DFQATT and CDR2 SNEGSKA (reference sequence). The CDR3 extends over 14 amino acids.

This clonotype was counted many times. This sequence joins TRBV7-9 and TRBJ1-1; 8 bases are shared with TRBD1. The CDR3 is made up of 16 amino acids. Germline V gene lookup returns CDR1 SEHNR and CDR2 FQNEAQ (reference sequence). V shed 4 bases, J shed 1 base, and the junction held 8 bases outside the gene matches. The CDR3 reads CASSSGIGTGNTEAFF. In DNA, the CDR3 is TGTGCCAGCAGCTCCGGAATCGGGACAGGGAACACTGAAGCTTTCTTT.

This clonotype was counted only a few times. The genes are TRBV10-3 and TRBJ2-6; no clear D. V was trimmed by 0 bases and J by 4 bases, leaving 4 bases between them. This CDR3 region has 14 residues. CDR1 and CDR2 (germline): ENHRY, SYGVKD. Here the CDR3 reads CAISESTGANVLTF. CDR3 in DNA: TGTGCCATCAGTGAGTCGACAGGGGCCAACGTCCTGACTTTC.

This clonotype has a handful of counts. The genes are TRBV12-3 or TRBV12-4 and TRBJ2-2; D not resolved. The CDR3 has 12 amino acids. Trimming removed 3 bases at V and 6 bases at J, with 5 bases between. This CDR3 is CASSFSAGELFF. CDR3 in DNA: TGTGCCAGCAGTTTTTCGGCCGGGGAGCTGTTTTTT.